These T cell receptor beta chains were read from a single sample in a study of T cell responses to AZD1222 COVID-19 vaccine. Clones were read by immunoSEQ multiplex PCR, and TCRdb kept only the in-frame ones, dropping some. The sample has about 130,000 clones, roughly 92% seen once; the top ten hold more than 0.95%. The sequencing here drew on peripheral blood, taken 28 days after the second AZD1222 dose. These receptors were collected from an adult who received the AZD1222 COVID-19 vaccine. The conserved cysteine and the conserved F or W are not part of the CDR3 here. A row's size may be missing; if present it is once, few, many or a size class.

V gene	clone size	J gene	CDR3 protein
TRBV6-2/TRBV6-3	-	TRBJ1-2	ASSYSYGYT
TRBV30	-	TRBJ1-2	AWSEQFYGYT
TRBV4-3	once	TRBJ1-2	ASSTPTGTNYGYT
TRBV5-1	-	TRBJ1-5	ASSLEGGNQPQH
TRBV10-3	-	TRBJ2-7	AISESGGRNIYEQY
TRBV11-2	-	TRBJ1-5	ASRKTGATYQPQH
TRBV4-3	once	TRBJ1-2	ASSNARGGNYGYT
TRBV29-1	-	TRBJ1-2	SVEQASYGYT
TRBV7-2	-	TRBJ1-2	ASSLDNNYGYT
TRBV4-3	-	TRBJ2-2	ASSQETPMGDTGELF
TRBV12-3/TRBV12-4	once	TRBJ2-1	ASSFPGGSQF
TRBV24-1	-	TRBJ2-5	ATKSGVARRTVPGRQETQY
TRBV27	-	TRBJ1-5	ASSRAQRAQPQH
TRBV5-5	-	TRBJ1-2	ASSPGADRTYGYT
TRBV6-1	-	TRBJ1-2	ASSNTLGYT
TRBV7-2	once	TRBJ1-5	ASSLEQGSHQPQH
TRBV7-8	-	TRBJ1-4	ASSPPTGTNEKLF
TRBV10-1	once	TRBJ1-6	AGSDCWSSYNSPLH
TRBV19	-	TRBJ1-6	ASSIDLTDYNSPLH
TRBV7-2	-	TRBJ2-3	ASSLESGPADTQY
TRBV10-3	-	TRBJ1-4	AISEAGGDEKLF
TRBV20-1	-	TRBJ1-5	SASSGNQPQH
TRBV29-1	-	TRBJ1-1	SVSSDPATEAF
TRBV2	-	TRBJ1-1	ASSQQGTEAF
TRBV27	-	TRBJ1-5	AAARGAYQPQH
TRBV4-2	few	TRBJ2-2	ASSQDRAPRTGELF
TRBV15	-	TRBJ1-4	ATSSSGARNEKLF
TRBV28	-	TRBJ1-4	ATQGGHYLF
TRBV11-3	-	TRBJ2-3	ASSGRLAGPKDTQY
TRBV28	-	TRBJ1-4	ASSRQGAGEKLF
TRBV11-2	-	TRBJ1-5	ASSLDPGNQPQH
TRBV7-2	-	TRBJ2-1	ASSLGSYNEQF
TRBV15	-	TRBJ2-1	ATSGTMYSYNEQF
TRBV5-5	-	TRBJ2-7	ASSWGQGAIYEQY
TRBV11-2	-	TRBJ1-1	ASSQSGGTEAF